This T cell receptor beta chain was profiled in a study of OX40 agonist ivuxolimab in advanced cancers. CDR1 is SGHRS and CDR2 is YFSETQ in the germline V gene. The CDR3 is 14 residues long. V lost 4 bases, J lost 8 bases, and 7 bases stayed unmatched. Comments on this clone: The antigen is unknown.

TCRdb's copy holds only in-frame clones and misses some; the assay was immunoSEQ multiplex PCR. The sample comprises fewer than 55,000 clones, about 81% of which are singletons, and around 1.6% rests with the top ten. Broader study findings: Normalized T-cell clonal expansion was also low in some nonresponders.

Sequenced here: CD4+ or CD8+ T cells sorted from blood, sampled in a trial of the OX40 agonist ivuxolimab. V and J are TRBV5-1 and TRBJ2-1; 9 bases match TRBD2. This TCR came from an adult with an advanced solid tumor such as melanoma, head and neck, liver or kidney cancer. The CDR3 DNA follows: TGCGCCAGCAGCCTGCGGGGGGGCGTGGATGAGCAGTTCTTC. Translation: CASSLRGGVDEQFF.